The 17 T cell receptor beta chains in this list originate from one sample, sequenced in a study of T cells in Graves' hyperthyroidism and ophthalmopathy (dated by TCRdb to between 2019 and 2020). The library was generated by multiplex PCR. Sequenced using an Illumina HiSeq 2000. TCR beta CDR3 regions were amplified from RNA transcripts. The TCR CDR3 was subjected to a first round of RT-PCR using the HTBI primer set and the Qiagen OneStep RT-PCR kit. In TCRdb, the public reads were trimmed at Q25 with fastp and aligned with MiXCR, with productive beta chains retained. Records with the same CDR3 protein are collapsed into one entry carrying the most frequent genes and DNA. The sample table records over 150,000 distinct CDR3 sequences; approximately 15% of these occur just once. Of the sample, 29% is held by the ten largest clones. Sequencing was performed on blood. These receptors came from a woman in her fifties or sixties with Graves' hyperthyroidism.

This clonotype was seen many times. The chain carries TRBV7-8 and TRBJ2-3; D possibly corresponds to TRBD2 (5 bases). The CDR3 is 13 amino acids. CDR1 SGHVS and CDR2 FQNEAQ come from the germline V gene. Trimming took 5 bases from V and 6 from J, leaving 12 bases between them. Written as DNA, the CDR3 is TGTGCCAGCAGCCTGAGGGAAGTGGATACGCAGTATTTT. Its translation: CASSLREVDTQYF.

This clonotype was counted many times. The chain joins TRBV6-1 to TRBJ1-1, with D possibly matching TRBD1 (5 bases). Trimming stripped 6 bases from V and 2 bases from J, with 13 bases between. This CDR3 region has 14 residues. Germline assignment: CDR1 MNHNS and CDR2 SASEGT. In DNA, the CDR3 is TGTGCCAGCAGCCCGAGGGGCGGCAACACTGAAGCTTTCTTT. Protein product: CASSPRGGNTEAFF.

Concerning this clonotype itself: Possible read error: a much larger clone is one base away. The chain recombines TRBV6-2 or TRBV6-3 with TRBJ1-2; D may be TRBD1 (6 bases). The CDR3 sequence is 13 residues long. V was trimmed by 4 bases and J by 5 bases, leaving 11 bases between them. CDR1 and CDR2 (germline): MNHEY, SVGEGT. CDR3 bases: TGTGCCAGCAGTTCCTCAGGGGTTTATGGCTACACCTTC. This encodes CASSSSGVYGYTF.

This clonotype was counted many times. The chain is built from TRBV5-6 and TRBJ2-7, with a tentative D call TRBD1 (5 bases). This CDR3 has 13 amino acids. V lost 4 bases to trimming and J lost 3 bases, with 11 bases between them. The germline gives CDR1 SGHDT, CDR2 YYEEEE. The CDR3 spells CASSRGHSYEQYF. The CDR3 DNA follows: TGTGCCAGCAGCCGAGGACACAGCTACGAGCAGTACTTC.

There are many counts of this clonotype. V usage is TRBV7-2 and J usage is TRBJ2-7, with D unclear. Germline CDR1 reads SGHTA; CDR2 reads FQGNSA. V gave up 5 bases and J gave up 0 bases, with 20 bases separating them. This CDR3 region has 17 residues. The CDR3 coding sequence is TGTGCCAGCAGCCAAGGGCCGGATCAAGGCCACTCCTACGAGCAGTACTTC. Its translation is CASSQGPDQGHSYEQYF.

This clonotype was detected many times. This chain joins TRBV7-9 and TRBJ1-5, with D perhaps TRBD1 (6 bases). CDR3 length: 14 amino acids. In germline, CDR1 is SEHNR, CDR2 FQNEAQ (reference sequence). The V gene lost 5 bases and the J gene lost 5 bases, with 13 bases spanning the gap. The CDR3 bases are TGTGCCAGCAGCCCGGGGGCAGCCGATCAGCCCCAGCATTTT. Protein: CASSPGAADQPQHF.

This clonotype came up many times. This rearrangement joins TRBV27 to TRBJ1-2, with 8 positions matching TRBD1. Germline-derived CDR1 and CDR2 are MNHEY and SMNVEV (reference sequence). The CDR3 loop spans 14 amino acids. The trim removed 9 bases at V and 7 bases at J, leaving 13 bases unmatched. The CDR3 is CASRDHRGESGYTF. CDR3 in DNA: TGTGCCAGTAGAGATCACAGGGGGGAATCTGGCTACACCTTC.

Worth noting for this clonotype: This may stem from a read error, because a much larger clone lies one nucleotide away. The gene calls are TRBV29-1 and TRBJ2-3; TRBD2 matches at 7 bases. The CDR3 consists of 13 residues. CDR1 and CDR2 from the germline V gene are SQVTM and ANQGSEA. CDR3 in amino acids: CSVGEGGTDTLYF. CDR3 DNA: TGCAGCGTTGGGGAGGGCGGCACAGATACGCTGTATTTT.

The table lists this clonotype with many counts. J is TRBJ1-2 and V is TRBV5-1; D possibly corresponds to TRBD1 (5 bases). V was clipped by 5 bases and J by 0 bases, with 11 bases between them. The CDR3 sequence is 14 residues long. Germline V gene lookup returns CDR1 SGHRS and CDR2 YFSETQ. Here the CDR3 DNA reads TGCGCCAGCAGTTCGGGCAGGGCTAACTATGGCTACACCTTC. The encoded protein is CASSSGRANYGYTF.

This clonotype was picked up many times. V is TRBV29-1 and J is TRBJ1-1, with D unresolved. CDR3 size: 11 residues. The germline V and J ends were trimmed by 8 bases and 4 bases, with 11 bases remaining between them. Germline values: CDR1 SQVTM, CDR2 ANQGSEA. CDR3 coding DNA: TGCAGCCCCGCCCGAGGCACTGAAGCTTTCTTT. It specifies CSPARGTEAFF.

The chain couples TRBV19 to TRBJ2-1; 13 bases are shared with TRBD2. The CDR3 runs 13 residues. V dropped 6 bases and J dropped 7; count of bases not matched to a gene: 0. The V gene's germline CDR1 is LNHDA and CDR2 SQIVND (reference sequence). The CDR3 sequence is CASRTSGGNEQFF. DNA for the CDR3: TGTGCCAGTAGGACTAGCGGGGGGAATGAGCAGTTCTTC.

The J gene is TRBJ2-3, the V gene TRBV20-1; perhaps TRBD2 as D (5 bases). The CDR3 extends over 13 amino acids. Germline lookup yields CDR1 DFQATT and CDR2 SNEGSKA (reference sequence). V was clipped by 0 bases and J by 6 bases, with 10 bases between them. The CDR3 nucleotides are TGCAGTGCTAGAGATCACGGGGAGGATACGCAGTATTTT. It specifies CSARDHGEDTQYF.

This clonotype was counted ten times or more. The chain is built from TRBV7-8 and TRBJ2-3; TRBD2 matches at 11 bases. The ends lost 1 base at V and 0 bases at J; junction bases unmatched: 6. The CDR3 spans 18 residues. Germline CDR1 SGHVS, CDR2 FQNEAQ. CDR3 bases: TGTGCCAGCAGCTTAGAACTAGCGGGGGCCATTAGCACAGATACGCAGTATTTT. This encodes CASSLELAGAISTDTQYF. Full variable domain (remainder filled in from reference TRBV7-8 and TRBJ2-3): GAGVSQSPRYKVAKRGQDVALRCDPISGHVSLFWYQQALGQGPEFLTYFQNEAQLDKSGLPSDRFFAERPEGSVSTLKIQRTQQEDSAVYLCASSLELAGAISTDTQYFGPGTRLTVL.

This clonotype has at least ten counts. In DNA, the CDR3 is TGTGCCAGCAGCTTAGCGCTCTATGGCTACACCTTC. Its protein product is CASSLALYGYTF. This sequence joins TRBV7-2 and TRBJ1-2; D not resolved. CDR1 and CDR2 from the germline V gene are SGHTA and FQGNSA. CDR3 length: 12 residues. The germline V and J ends were trimmed by 0 bases and 4 bases, with 3 bases remaining between them. The variable domain in full, completed from reference TRBV7-2 and TRBJ1-2, reads GAGVSQSPSNKVTEKGKDVELRCDPISGHTALYWYRQSLGQGLEFLIYFQGNSAPDKSGLPSDRFSAERTGGSVSTLTIQRTQQEDSAVYLCASSLALYGYTFGSGTRLTVV.

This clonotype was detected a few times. CDR3 sequence (DNA): TGTGCCAGCAGCTCTCGTGCAGGAAACTATGGCTACACCTTC. Amino acids: CASSSRAGNYGYTF. The chain links TRBV5-6 to TRBJ1-2; D unresolved. The CDR3 has 14 amino acids. The V and J ends lost 3 bases and 2 bases respectively, with 11 bases between them. Germline CDR1 is SGHDT and CDR2 is YYEEEE.

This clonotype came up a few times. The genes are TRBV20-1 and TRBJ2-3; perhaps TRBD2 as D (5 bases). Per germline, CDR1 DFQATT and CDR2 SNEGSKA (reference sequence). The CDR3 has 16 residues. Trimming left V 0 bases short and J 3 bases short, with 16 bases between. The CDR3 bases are TGCAGTGCTAGAGAGGCGGAAAGGACTTTGACAGATACGCAGTATTTT. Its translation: CSAREAERTLTDTQYF.

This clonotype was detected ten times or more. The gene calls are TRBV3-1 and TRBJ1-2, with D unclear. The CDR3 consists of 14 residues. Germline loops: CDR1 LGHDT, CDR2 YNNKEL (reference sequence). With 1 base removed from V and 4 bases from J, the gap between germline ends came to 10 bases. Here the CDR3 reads CASSQGGWTYGYTF. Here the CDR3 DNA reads TGTGCCAGCAGCCAAGGTGGCTGGACCTATGGCTACACCTTC. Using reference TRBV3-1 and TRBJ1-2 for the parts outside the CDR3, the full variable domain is DTAVSQTPKYLVTQMGNDKSIKCEQNLGHDTMYWYKQDSKKFLKIMFSYNNKELIINETVPNRFSPKSPDKAHLNLHINSLELGDSAVYFCASSQGGWTYGYTFGSGTRLTVV.